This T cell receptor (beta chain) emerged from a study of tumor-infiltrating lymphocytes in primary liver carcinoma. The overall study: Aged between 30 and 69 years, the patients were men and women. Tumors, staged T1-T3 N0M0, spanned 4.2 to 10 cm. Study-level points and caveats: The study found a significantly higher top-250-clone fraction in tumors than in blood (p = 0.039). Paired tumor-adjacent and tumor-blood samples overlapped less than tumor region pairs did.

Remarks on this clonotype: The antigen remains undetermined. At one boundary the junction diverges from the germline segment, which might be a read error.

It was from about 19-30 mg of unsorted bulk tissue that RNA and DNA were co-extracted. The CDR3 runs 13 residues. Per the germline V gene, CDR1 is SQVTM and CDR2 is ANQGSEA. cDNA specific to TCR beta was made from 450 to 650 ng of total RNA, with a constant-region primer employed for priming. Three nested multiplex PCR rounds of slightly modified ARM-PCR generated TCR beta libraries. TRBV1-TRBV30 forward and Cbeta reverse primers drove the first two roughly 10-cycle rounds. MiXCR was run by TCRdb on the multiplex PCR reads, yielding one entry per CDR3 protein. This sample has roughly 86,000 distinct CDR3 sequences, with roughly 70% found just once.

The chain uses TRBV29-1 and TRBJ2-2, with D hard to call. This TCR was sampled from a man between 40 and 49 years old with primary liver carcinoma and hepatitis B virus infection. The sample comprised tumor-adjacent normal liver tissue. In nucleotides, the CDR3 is TGCAGCGTTAAGACGGGTCAGGACGAGGAGCCGTTTTTT. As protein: CSVKTGQDEEPFF.